These 32 T cell receptor beta chains came from one sample sequenced in a study of T cells after yellow fever vaccination. TCRdb passed the 5' RACE reads through MiXCR, listing each CDR3 protein once. The sample carries about 210,000 distinct CDR3 sequences, approximately 3% recorded once. The sequencing used CD4+ T cells sorted from PBMCs, collected 10 days after the yellow fever booster vaccination. The receptors were sampled from a young man who received the YFV17D yellow fever vaccine.

This clonotype was counted at least ten times. V is TRBV7-2 and J is TRBJ2-1; 14 bases align to TRBD2. The germline V gene encodes CDR1 SGHTA and CDR2 FQGNSA. Trimming took 2 bases from V and 0 from J; bases not matched to a gene: 6. CDR3 length: 19 amino acids. CDR3: CASSLTRLAGGSSYNEQFF. CDR3 nucleotides: TGTGCCAGCAGCTTAACCCGACTAGCGGGGGGGAGCTCCTACAATGAGCAGTTCTTC. Based on the CDR3 plus reference TRBV7-2 and TRBJ2-1, the full variable domain is GAGVSQSPSNKVTEKGKDVELRCDPISGHTALYWYRQSLGQGLEFLIYFQGNSAPDKSGLPSDRFSAERTGGSVSTLTIQRTQQEDSAVYLCASSLTRLAGGSSYNEQFFGPGTRLTVL.

This clonotype has at least ten counts. The V and J genes are TRBV7-2 and TRBJ2-1, with 11 bases matching TRBD2. From germline, CDR1 is SGHTA and CDR2 FQGNSA. The trim removed 5 bases at V and 7 bases at J, leaving 13 bases unmatched. The CDR3 totals 17 residues. CDR3 region: CASSPQSSGGSRNEQFF. DNA of the CDR3: TGTGCCAGCAGCCCCCAGTCTAGCGGGGGGTCCCGAAATGAGCAGTTCTTC.

The rearrangement links TRBV5-1 to TRBJ1-4, with 7 bases matching TRBD1. The CDR3 has 16 residues. Germline values: CDR1 SGHRS, CDR2 YFSETQ. With 4 bases clipped from V and 5 bases from J, the junction kept 11 bases outside the gene matches. In DNA, the CDR3 is TGCGCCAGCAGCCTCACACCCGGGACAGACAATGAAAAACTGTTTTTT. Translation gives CASSLTPGTDNEKLFF.

This clonotype has ten or more counts. The CDR3 is CASSPGGRGSTYEQYF. CDR3 DNA: TGTGCCAGCAGTCCAGGGGGGCGGGGGTCTACCTACGAGCAGTACTTC. The J gene is TRBJ2-7, the V gene TRBV27; D may correspond to TRBD1 or TRBD2 (7 bases each). The V gene's germline CDR1 is MNHEY and CDR2 SMNVEV (reference sequence). Trimming pared 5 bases from V and 2 bases from J, leaving 19 bases between. CDR3 length: 16 residues.

The J gene is TRBJ2-5, the V gene TRBV24-1; D is perhaps TRBD2 (6 bases). With 3 bases removed from V and 1 base from J, the gap between germline ends came to 11 bases. The CDR3 loop spans 15 amino acids. Germline-derived CDR1 and CDR2 are KGHDR and SFDVKD. The chain's CDR3 is CATSDPRGLQETQYF. CDR3 bases: TGTGCCACCAGTGATCCGAGGGGACTCCAAGAGACCCAGTACTTC.

The chain employs TRBV10-3 and TRBJ2-3; 7 nucleotides agree with TRBD2. CDR1 and CDR2 from the germline V gene are ENHRY and SYGVKD. Trimming cost V 4 bases and J 2 bases; bases outside gene matches: 9. The CDR3 has 16 residues. The CDR3 coding sequence is TGTGCCATCAGTGTTACTGGGGGGGGGAACACAGATACGCAGTATTTT. Translation gives CAISVTGGGNTDTQYF.

This clonotype was observed a few times. J is TRBJ2-3 and V is TRBV5-1; unclear D gene. Trimming removed 0 bases at V and 2 bases at J, with 7 bases between. CDR3 length: 14 amino acids. The V gene's germline CDR1 is SGHRS and CDR2 YFSETQ. The CDR3 DNA reads TGCGCCAGCAGCTTGGAACAGAACACAGATACGCAGTATTTT. It yields the protein CASSLEQNTDTQYF. Combining the CDR3 with reference TRBV5-1 and TRBJ2-3 gives the whole variable domain KAGVTQTPRYLIKTRGQQVTLSCSPISGHRSVSWYQQTPGQGLQFLFEYFSETQRNKGNFPGRFSGRQFSNSRSEMNVSTLELGDSALYLCASSLEQNTDTQYFGPGTRLTVL.

At least ten counts were recorded for this clonotype. V is TRBV20-1 and J is TRBJ1-1, with D hard to call. The CDR3 length is 16 residues. Looked up from germline, CDR1 is DFQATT and CDR2 is SNEGSKA (reference sequence). Trimming pared 1 base from V and 4 bases from J, leaving 19 bases between. The CDR3 DNA is TGCAGTGCTAGAGGCCGAGGGAGGATGTACGGCACTGAAGCTTTCTTT. Encoded protein: CSARGRGRMYGTEAFF.

This clonotype has only a few counts. V usage is TRBV20-1 and J usage is TRBJ2-2, with D unresolved. The V and J ends lost 0 bases and 5 bases respectively, with 10 bases between them. This CDR3 spans 14 amino acids. Per the germline V gene, CDR1 is DFQATT and CDR2 is SNEGSKA (reference sequence). CDR3 protein: CSARDPKMTGELFF. Written as DNA, the CDR3 is TGCAGTGCTAGAGACCCGAAGATGACCGGGGAGCTGTTTTTT.

This clonotype was detected many times. The chain has TRBV7-3 and TRBJ2-1; TRBD2 agrees at 10 bases. V lost 2 bases, J lost 10 bases, and 2 bases stayed unmatched. The CDR3 runs to 13 residues. Germline assignment: CDR1 SGHTA and CDR2 FQGTGA. The CDR3 region has the DNA TGTGCCAGCAGCTTAGTGACTAGCGGGGAGCAGTTCTTC. This encodes CASSLVTSGEQFF.

This clonotype was found many times. The rearrangement links TRBV5-1 to TRBJ1-1, with 9 nucleotides matching TRBD1. CDR1 and CDR2 (germline): SGHRS, YFSETQ. The CDR3 has 17 amino acids. V lost 3 bases and J lost 1; bases outside the gene matches: 10. CDR3 coding DNA: TGCGCCAGCAGCTCGGCCACAGGGGGCCCTCGGAACACTGAAGCTTTCTTT. Translating it yields CASSSATGGPRNTEAFF.

Many counts were recorded for this clonotype. The chain has TRBV7-2 and TRBJ1-2; weak D call: TRBD1 (5 bases). Germline-derived CDR1 and CDR2 are SGHTA and FQGNSA. This CDR3 has 14 residues. V dropped 3 bases and J dropped 3 bases, with 11 bases sitting between them. This CDR3 is CASSFVGVDYGYTF. The DNA for the CDR3 is TGTGCCAGCAGCTTTGTGGGGGTGGACTATGGCTACACCTTC. The complete variable domain, with remaining parts taken from reference TRBV7-2 and TRBJ1-2, reads GAGVSQSPSNKVTEKGKDVELRCDPISGHTALYWYRQSLGQGLEFLIYFQGNSAPDKSGLPSDRFSAERTGGSVSTLTIQRTQQEDSAVYLCASSFVGVDYGYTFGSGTRLTVV.

This clonotype was seen ten or more times. This rearrangement joins TRBV7-9 to TRBJ2-3; TRBD2 aligns across 14 bases. The germline V gene encodes CDR1 SEHNR and CDR2 FQNEAQ (reference sequence). Trimming took 5 bases from V and 1 from J; bases not matched to a gene: 14. The CDR3 consists of 20 residues. The CDR3 reads CASSRSPGLAGGGGTDTQYF. The CDR3 coding sequence is TGTGCCAGCAGCCGATCCCCCGGACTAGCGGGGGGCGGTGGCACAGATACGCAGTATTTT. Combining the CDR3 with reference TRBV7-9 and TRBJ2-3 gives the whole variable domain DTGVSQNPRHKITKRGQNVTFRCDPISEHNRLYWYRQTLGQGPEFLTYFQNEAQLEKSRLLSDRFSAERPKGSFSTLEIQRTEQGDSAMYLCASSRSPGLAGGGGTDTQYFGPGTRLTVL.

This clonotype has at least ten counts. The V call is TRBV5-1, the J call TRBJ2-3; 8 bases match TRBD1. With V trimmed by 4 bases and J by 6 bases, 4 bases remained unmatched. CDR3 length: 13 amino acids. CDR1 and CDR2 from the germline V gene are SGHRS and YFSETQ. CDR3 nucleotides: TGCGCCAGCAGCGTCCAGGGGGCGGATACGCAGTATTTT. Its translation is CASSVQGADTQYF.

This clonotype was counted only a few times. The rearrangement uses TRBV4-3 and TRBJ2-3; 9 positions match TRBD2. In germline, CDR1 is LGHNA, CDR2 YSLEER. The CDR3 covers 19 residues. Trimming removed 1 base from V and 7 bases from J; junction bases left unmatched: 18. CDR3 amino acids: CASSQARGGGGEVGYTQYF. The CDR3 DNA reads as TGCGCCAGCAGCCAAGCTCGAGGCGGGGGGGGAGAAGTGGGATATACGCAGTATTTT.

This clonotype was seen a few times. V gene TRBV9 combines with J gene TRBJ1-6; TRBD1 might be the D (6 bases). There are 16 residues in the CDR3. V was cut by 4 bases and J by 10 bases, with 21 bases left in between. Germline lookup yields CDR1 SGDLS and CDR2 YYNGEE. The CDR3 coding sequence is TGTGCCAGCAGCCTCCGAGCAGGGGTCGGGTGGTCACCCCTCCACTTT. The encoded protein is CASSLRAGVGWSPLHF.

Many counts were recorded for this clonotype. V is TRBV20-1 and J is TRBJ2-6; perhaps TRBD2 as D (5 bases). CDR3 length: 16 residues. The germline V and J ends were trimmed by 6 bases and 1 base, with 16 bases remaining between them. The V gene's germline CDR1 is DFQATT and CDR2 SNEGSKA (reference sequence). CDR3 sequence reads: CSAPARRGSGANVLTF. The CDR3 nucleotides read TGCAGTGCACCCGCCCGGAGAGGGTCTGGGGCCAACGTCCTGACTTTC.

This clonotype was observed a handful of times. This sequence joins TRBV9 and TRBJ2-3; D may match TRBD1 or TRBD2 (6 bases each). The CDR3 has 16 amino acids. Germline V lookup: CDR1 SGDLS, CDR2 YYNGEE. The ends were cut back, 4 bases at V and 2 bases at J, with 17 bases in the middle. The CDR3 is CASSLWGAGYTDTQYF. The CDR3 nucleotides read TGTGCCAGCAGCCTTTGGGGGGCGGGGTACACAGATACGCAGTATTTT.

This clonotype was recorded many times. The CDR3 reads CASSLEGTGTGELFF. CDR3 DNA sequence: TGTGCCAGCAGCTTGGAGGGGACCGGCACCGGGGAGCTGTTTTTT. The chain employs TRBV5-4 and TRBJ2-2; D assignment may be TRBD1 or TRBD2 (5 bases each). V lost 0 bases to trimming and J lost 4 bases, with 10 bases between them. Germline V gene lookup returns CDR1 SGHNT and CDR2 YYREEE (reference sequence). The CDR3 sequence is 15 residues long.

In this sample, this clonotype turned up a few times. This sequence joins TRBV7-9 and TRBJ2-7, with 7 bases lining up with TRBD1. The CDR3 totals 13 residues. The germline V gene has CDR1 SEHNR and CDR2 FQNEAQ (reference sequence). Trimming took 8 bases from V and 6 from J; bases not matched to a gene: 10. The CDR3 here is CASSTEGGTEQYV. The CDR3 DNA is TGTGCCAGCTCAACTGAAGGGGGCACCGAGCAGTACGTC.

This clonotype was seen only a few times. V and J are TRBV20-1 and TRBJ2-1; possible D gene TRBD2, 6 bases. The CDR3 spans 15 residues. V lost 6 bases and J 6 bases, leaving 21 bases between the germline ends. Per germline, CDR1 DFQATT and CDR2 SNEGSKA (reference sequence). Here the CDR3 reads CSAPGSSSGSNEQFF. CDR3 coding DNA: TGCAGTGCCCCTGGGTCCTCCAGCGGGTCCAATGAGCAGTTCTTC.

The DNA for the CDR3 is TGTGCCAGCAGCTCAGTGAGCTCCTACGAGCAGTACTTC. Translating it yields CASSSVSSYEQYF. The chain uses TRBV11-2 and TRBJ2-7, with unresolved D. The CDR3 is 13 amino acids. Per the germline V gene, CDR1 is SGHAT and CDR2 is FQNNGV. V was cut by 4 bases and J by 0 bases, with 7 bases left in between.

This clonotype was detected ten times or more. The chain couples TRBV27 to TRBJ1-3; D unclear. V dropped 0 bases and J dropped 4 bases, with 4 bases sitting between them. CDR1 and CDR2 (germline): MNHEY, SMNVEV (reference sequence). This CDR3 is 13 amino acids long. DNA for the CDR3: TGTGCCAGCAGTTTATCATCCGGAAACACCATATATTTT. Translating gives CASSLSSGNTIYF.

This clonotype has at least ten counts. The CDR3 reads CSARTVNYEQYV. In nucleotides, the CDR3 is TGCAGTGCTAGAACAGTGAATTACGAGCAGTACGTC. This chain connects TRBV20-1 to TRBJ2-7; no firm D call. The CDR3 consists of 12 residues. Trimming removed 2 bases from V and 4 bases from J, with 9 bases in between. CDR1 is DFQATT and CDR2 is SNEGSKA in the germline V gene (reference sequence).

In its sample, this clonotype was seen a few times. The chain recombines TRBV20-1 with TRBJ2-7, with 8 bases that match TRBD1. The CDR3 totals 12 residues. With 4 bases clipped from V and 3 bases from J, the junction kept 2 bases outside the gene matches. CDR1 is DFQATT, CDR2 SNEGSKA, per germline (reference sequence). The DNA for the CDR3 is TGCAGTGCTACTGACAGGGGCTACGAGCAGTACTTC. The encoded protein is CSATDRGYEQYF.

This clonotype was recorded at least ten times. The chain is built from TRBV11-2 and TRBJ2-6; no clear D. The germline V and J ends were trimmed by 1 base and 4 bases, with 5 bases remaining between them. Germline assignment: CDR1 SGHAT and CDR2 FQNNGV. There are 14 residues in the CDR3. DNA of the CDR3: TGTGCCAGCAGCTTAGTTAGAGGGGCCAACGTCCTGACTTTC. Its protein is CASSLVRGANVLTF.

In this sample, this clonotype turned up many times. The genes are TRBV28 and TRBJ1-2; D is unclear. The CDR3 sequence is 12 residues long. V was clipped by 7 bases and J by 7 bases, with 13 bases between them. Germline CDR1 MDHEN, CDR2 SYDVKM. CDR3 sequence reads: CASTNFGSGYTF. The DNA for the CDR3 is TGTGCCAGCACCAACTTTGGTTCTGGCTACACCTTC.

The chain recombines TRBV10-1 with TRBJ2-3; perhaps D is TRBD1 or TRBD2 (5 bases each). Trimming removed 6 bases at V and 2 bases at J, with 9 bases between. Germline V CDR1 and CDR2: WNHNN, SYGVQD (reference sequence). The CDR3 has 13 residues. This CDR3 reads CASRGDPTDTQYF. In DNA form, the CDR3 reads TGCGCCAGCAGAGGGGACCCCACAGATACGCAGTATTTT.

This clonotype was counted many times. The chain uses TRBV7-2 and TRBJ2-5; 8 bases fit TRBD2. Trimming at V came to 2 bases and at J to 3 bases, leaving 8 bases not matched to a gene. From germline, CDR1 is SGHTA and CDR2 FQGNSA. This CDR3 comprises 16 residues. CDR3: CASSLPSGTREETQYF. The CDR3 coding sequence is TGTGCCAGCAGCTTACCTTCCGGGACTAGAGAAGAGACCCAGTACTTC.

This clonotype was seen a few times. The rearrangement links TRBV5-1 to TRBJ1-2; 7 bases are a match to TRBD1. V lost 4 bases, J lost 1 base, and 10 bases stayed unmatched. The CDR3 sequence is 16 residues long. The germline V gene encodes CDR1 SGHRS and CDR2 YFSETQ. The CDR3 sequence: CASSTQGDRVNYGYTF. CDR3 sequence (DNA): TGCGCCAGCAGCACCCAGGGGGACCGGGTTAACTATGGCTACACCTTC. Supplemented by reference TRBV5-1 and TRBJ1-2, the full variable domain reads KAGVTQTPRYLIKTRGQQVTLSCSPISGHRSVSWYQQTPGQGLQFLFEYFSETQRNKGNFPGRFSGRQFSNSRSEMNVSTLELGDSALYLCASSTQGDRVNYGYTFGSGTRLTVV.

CDR3 DNA: TGTGCCAGCAGCCCGGGGGCAGCTAACTATGGCTACACCTTC. Encoded protein: CASSPGAANYGYTF. This rearrangement joins TRBV7-8 to TRBJ1-2; TRBD1 might be the D (6 bases). Trimming removed 5 bases at V and 0 bases at J, with 10 bases between. The CDR3 sequence is 14 residues long. Germline V lookup: CDR1 SGHVS, CDR2 FQNEAQ.

The chain couples TRBV7-8 to TRBJ2-5; either TRBD1 or TRBD2 may supply D (5 bases each). The CDR3 extends over 13 amino acids. V lost 5 bases, J lost 3 bases, and 10 bases lay in between. The germline CDR1 and CDR2 sequences are SGHVS and FQNEAQ. This chain's CDR3 is CASSQGEKETQYF. The CDR3, as DNA: TGTGCCAGCAGCCAGGGAGAAAAAGAGACCCAGTACTTC.